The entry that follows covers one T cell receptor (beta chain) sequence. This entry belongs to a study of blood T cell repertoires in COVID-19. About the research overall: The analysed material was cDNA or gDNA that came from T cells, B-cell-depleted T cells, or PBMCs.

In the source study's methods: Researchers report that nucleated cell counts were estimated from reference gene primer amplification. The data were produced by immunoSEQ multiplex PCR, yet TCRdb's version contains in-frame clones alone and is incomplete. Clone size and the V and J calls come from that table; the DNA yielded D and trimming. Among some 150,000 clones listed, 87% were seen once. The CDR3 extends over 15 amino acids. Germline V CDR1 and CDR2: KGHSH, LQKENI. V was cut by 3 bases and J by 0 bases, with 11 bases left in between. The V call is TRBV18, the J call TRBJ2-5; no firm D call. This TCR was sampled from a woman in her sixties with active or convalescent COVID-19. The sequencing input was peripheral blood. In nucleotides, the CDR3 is TGTGCCAGCTCACCCCTCCCCGCAGACCAAGAGACCCAGTACTTC. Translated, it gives CASSPLPADQETQYF.